Listed here are 26 T cell receptor beta chains from one sample, sequenced in a study of blood T cell repertoires in COVID-19. Using immunoSEQ multiplex PCR, the repertoire was profiled, and TCRdb retains in-frame clones only, with some absent. The profile shows 56,000 or so clones, 85% to 90% of them singletons. The sequencing sample was made of peripheral blood. Every receptor here comes from a human donor in a cohort sampled during active COVID-19.

The chain carries TRBV25-1 and TRBJ1-2, with D perhaps matching TRBD1 (6 bases). V lost 1 base to trimming and J lost 7 bases, with 19 bases between them. CDR3 length: 16 residues. From germline, CDR1 is MGHDK and CDR2 SYGVNS. The CDR3: CASSESNGQLTTGYTF. The CDR3 DNA reads as TGTGCCAGCAGTGAATCGAACGGACAGTTGACGACTGGCTACACCTTC.

The chain employs TRBV3-1 (or the pseudogene TRBV3-2) and TRBJ2-1; 7 nucleotides match TRBD2. This CDR3 is built from 15 residues. V lost 1 base, J lost 3 bases, and 3 bases stayed unmatched. CDR1 is LGHDT, CDR2 YNNKEL, per germline (reference sequence). The CDR3 sequence is CASSQAKRGYNEQFF. As DNA, the CDR3 is TGTGCCAGCAGCCAAGCCAAGCGGGGCTACAATGAGCAGTTCTTC.

The sample holds a few counts of this clone. The chain uses TRBV7-3 and TRBJ1-6; D is unresolved. The CDR3 extends over 14 amino acids. CDR1 is SGHTA and CDR2 is FQGTGA in the germline V gene. V lost 5 bases, J lost 9 bases, and 14 bases lay in between. The CDR3 DNA reads as TGTGCCAGCAGCCCCAGCGGGATGGGTTCACCCCTCCACTTT. Protein product: CASSPSGMGSPLHF.

V is TRBV5-4 and J is TRBJ2-7, with 8 bases matching TRBD1. The germline CDR1 and CDR2 sequences are SGHNT and YYREEE (reference sequence). There are 16 residues in the CDR3. Losses at the gene ends were 3 bases for V and 2 bases for J; bases not matched to a gene: 10. DNA for the CDR3: TGTGCCAGCAGCTCTGGTCAGACAGGGGTTACCTACGAGCAGTACTTC. Translation: CASSSGQTGVTYEQYF.

CDR3 in DNA: TGTGCCAGCAGCGTAGGGAGGGGCGCTTACCAAGAGACCCAGTACTTC. Its protein product is CASSVGRGAYQETQYF. The V call is TRBV9, the J call TRBJ2-5; TRBD2 is a possible D gene (6 bases). Germline CDR1 and CDR2: SGDLS and YYNGEE. This CDR3 comprises 16 residues. The V end was cut by 0 bases, the J end by 0 bases, with 12 bases between.

This chain uses TRBV28 with TRBJ1-6; 7 bases are shared with TRBD1. Losses at the gene ends were 6 bases for V and 13 bases for J; bases not matched to a gene: 12. This CDR3 contains 14 residues. Germline CDR1 reads MDHEN; CDR2 reads SYDVKM. The CDR3: CASSRGQPGVPLHF. In nucleotides, the CDR3 is TGTGCCAGCAGCAGGGGACAGCCCGGCGTCCCCCTCCACTTT.

The gene calls are TRBV20-1 and TRBJ1-6; TRBD1 matches 7 bases. V lost 3 bases to trimming and J lost 7 bases; unmatched junction nucleotides: 9. In germline, CDR1 is DFQATT, CDR2 SNEGSKA (reference sequence). The CDR3 totals 15 residues. This CDR3 reads CSASVPGGMNSPLHF. CDR3 nucleotides: TGCAGTGCTAGTGTCCCAGGGGGTATGAATTCACCCCTCCACTTT.

CDR3 sequence reads: CASSELRRSGGAVFPHYEQYF. The CDR3, as DNA: TGTGCCAGCAGTGAATTGAGGAGGAGCGGGGGGGCTGTGTTTCCCCACTACGAGCAGTACTTC. J is TRBJ2-7 and V is TRBV6-1, with TRBD2 matching over 10 bases. Germline CDR1 reads MNHNS; CDR2 reads SASEGT. The CDR3 covers 21 residues. V lost 2 bases and J lost 3; bases outside the gene matches: 22.

The V and J genes are TRBV18 and TRBJ2-3; the D is unclear. The CDR3 contains 13 residues. CDR1 is KGHSH, CDR2 LQKENI, per germline. V was trimmed by 4 bases and J by 2 bases, leaving 7 bases between them. The CDR3 region is CASSQSVTDTQYF. The CDR3 coding sequence is TGTGCCAGCTCACAATCAGTCACAGATACGCAGTATTTT.

This chain connects TRBV9 to TRBJ2-7; a weak D match, TRBD1 (5 bases). Trimming pared 5 bases from V and 2 bases from J, leaving 17 bases between. Per the germline V gene, CDR1 is SGDLS and CDR2 is YYNGEE. The CDR3 contains 15 residues. The chain's CDR3 is CASSAQGISTYEQYF. The CDR3, as DNA: TGTGCCAGCAGTGCCCAGGGCATTTCTACCTACGAGCAGTACTTC.

CDR3 bases: TGTGCCAGCAGCGCGACATCGCATTTCTACAATGAGCAGTTCTTC. This sequence encodes CASSATSHFYNEQFF. V usage is TRBV7-6 and J usage is TRBJ2-1; no clear D. Per germline, CDR1 SGHVS and CDR2 FNYEAQ. The CDR3 runs to 15 residues. V was shortened by 5 bases and J by 3 bases, with 14 bases between the two germline ends.

The V and J genes are TRBV5-4 and TRBJ2-3; TRBD2 matches 13 bases. CDR1 and CDR2 from the germline V gene are SGHNT and YYREEE (reference sequence). There are 17 residues in the CDR3. The junction had 3 bases not matched to a gene; V was cut back by 0 bases and J by 2 bases. CDR3 DNA sequence: TGTGCCAGCAGCTTGGGGGGACTAGCGGGGACCACAGATACGCAGTATTTT. Protein product: CASSLGGLAGTTDTQYF. Full variable domain (remainder filled in from reference TRBV5-4 and TRBJ2-3): ETGVTQSPTHLIKTRGQQVTLRCSSQSGHNTVSWYQQALGQGPQFIFQYYREEENGRGNFPPRFSGLQFPNYSSELNVNALELDDSALYLCASSLGGLAGTTDTQYFGPGTRLTVL.

This chain uses TRBV28 with TRBJ2-3, with TRBD2 as a possible D gene (5 bases). Looked up from germline, CDR1 is MDHEN and CDR2 is SYDVKM. The germline V and J ends were trimmed by 2 bases and 3 bases, with 9 bases remaining between them. The CDR3 runs 14 residues. The CDR3 region has the DNA TGTGCCAGCAGTTTAGGGAGACCGACAGATACGCAGTATTTT. Its protein product is CASSLGRPTDTQYF.

This chain uses TRBV11-2 with TRBJ1-1; 7 nucleotides match TRBD1. Per the germline V gene, CDR1 is SGHAT and CDR2 is FQNNGV. V gave up 3 bases and J gave up 0 bases; unmatched junction bases: 4. The CDR3 length is 15 residues. CDR3 DNA sequence: TGTGCCAGCAGCTTCCAGGGGGTCGTGAACACTGAAGCTTTCTTT. Its translation is CASSFQGVVNTEAFF.

In this sample, this clone turned up once. V gene TRBV28 combines with J gene TRBJ1-5; D is uncertain. The CDR3 loop spans 14 amino acids. Trimming pared 3 bases from V and 3 bases from J, leaving 9 bases between. Germline V CDR1 and CDR2: MDHEN, SYDVKM. The CDR3 reads CASSFWQVNQPQHF. The CDR3 region has the DNA TGTGCCAGCAGTTTCTGGCAGGTCAATCAGCCCCAGCATTTT. Complete variable domain (other parts from reference TRBV28 and TRBJ1-5): DVKVTQSSRYLVKRTGEKVFLECVQDMDHENMFWYRQDPGLGLRLIYFSYDVKMKEKGDIPEGYSVSREKKERFSLILESASTNQTSMYLCASSFWQVNQPQHFGDGTRLSIL.

The chain combines TRBV2 with TRBJ2-1; D may be TRBD2 (6 bases). CDR3 size: 13 residues. Trimming stripped 0 bases from V and 15 bases from J, with 15 bases between. Germline CDR1 and CDR2: SNHLY and FYNNEI. Here the CDR3 reads CASSEAGTRGLFF. The CDR3 region has the DNA TGTGCCAGCAGTGAAGCCGGGACTCGCGGGCTGTTCTTC.

CDR3 DNA: TGTGCCAGCAGCTTAGATGCAGGGAACTATGGCTACACCTTC. Encoded protein: CASSLDAGNYGYTF. The chain is built from TRBV11-2 and TRBJ1-2; TRBD1 might be the D (5 bases). The CDR3 is 14 residues long. CDR1 is SGHAT and CDR2 is FQNNGV in the germline V gene. Trimming removed 0 bases at V and 2 bases at J, with 7 bases between.

The chain recombines TRBV5-5 with TRBJ1-1; perhaps TRBD1 as D (5 bases). This CDR3 has 15 residues. Trimming pared 2 bases from V and 0 bases from J, leaving 11 bases between. Germline V gene sequence: CDR1 SGHKS, CDR2 YYEKEE (reference sequence). CDR3 sequence reads: CASSFYGAMNTEAFF. The CDR3 DNA follows: TGTGCCAGCAGCTTCTATGGGGCGATGAACACTGAAGCTTTCTTT.

The V gene is TRBV7-9, the J gene TRBJ2-1; the D gene is possibly TRBD2 (5 bases). V was pared by 4 bases and J by 10 bases, with 14 bases between. Germline-derived CDR1 and CDR2 are SEHNR and FQNEAQ (reference sequence). The CDR3 sequence is 13 residues long. CDR3 in DNA: TGTGCCAGCAGCTCTGGACTTACCAGCGAGCAGTTCTTC. Translation gives CASSSGLTSEQFF.

This clone was found once. The chain recombines TRBV4-2 with TRBJ2-3, with 14 nucleotides matching TRBD2. Per the germline V gene, CDR1 is LGHNA and CDR2 is YNFKEQ. This CDR3 region has 18 residues. The V and J ends lost 0 bases and 5 bases, in that order; junction bases with no gene match: 7. DNA of the CDR3: TGTGCCAGCAGCCAAGAGAGGACTAGCGGGGGGCGAGGAGATACGCAGTATTTT. This encodes CASSQERTSGGRGDTQYF.

This sequence joins TRBV19 and TRBJ2-7; TRBD2 agrees at 8 bases. V lost 4 bases to trimming and J lost 1 base; unmatched junction nucleotides: 6. Looked up from germline, CDR1 is LNHDA and CDR2 is SQIVND (reference sequence). This CDR3 region has 15 residues. CDR3 amino acids: CASSNRGGLSYEQYF. CDR3 bases: TGTGCCAGTAGTAACCGCGGGGGGCTGTCCTACGAGCAGTACTTC.

The chain joins TRBV7-9 to TRBJ2-2; the match to TRBD1 covers 7 bases. The length of the CDR3 is 17 residues. Per the germline V gene, CDR1 is SEHNR and CDR2 is FQNEAQ (reference sequence). Losses at the gene ends were 5 bases for V and 2 bases for J; bases not matched to a gene: 11. This chain's CDR3 is CASSQYGTDGNTGELFF. As DNA, the CDR3 is TGTGCCAGCAGCCAGTACGGGACAGATGGAAACACCGGGGAGCTGTTTTTT.

The chain recombines TRBV7-9 with TRBJ1-2, with D possibly matching TRBD1 (5 bases). The germline gives CDR1 SEHNR, CDR2 FQNEAQ (reference sequence). This CDR3 contains 14 residues. V was trimmed by 3 bases and J by 7 bases, leaving 15 bases between them. Here the CDR3 DNA reads TGTGCCAGCAGCTTGGCAGGGTGGACTACTGGCTACACCTTC. Its protein product is CASSLAGWTTGYTF.

The chain joins TRBV19 to TRBJ1-1, with D perhaps TRBD1 (6 bases). CDR3 size: 16 residues. The germline V gene encodes CDR1 LNHDA and CDR2 SQIVND (reference sequence). The ends were cut back, 6 bases at V and 0 bases at J, with 17 bases in the middle. In nucleotides, the CDR3 is TGTGCCAGTAGAGATCTGGGGGCTCCCATGAACACTGAAGCTTTCTTT. Residues: CASRDLGAPMNTEAFF.

The chain couples TRBV5-4 to TRBJ2-7; 10 bases line up with TRBD1. The V gene end was trimmed by 3 bases and the J gene end by 4 bases; junction bases not matched to a gene: 7. CDR3 length: 15 residues. Per the germline V gene, CDR1 is SGHNT and CDR2 is YYREEE (reference sequence). For the CDR3, the DNA is TGTGCCAGCAGCTGGGGGACAGGGGAGGCGTACGAGCAGTACTTC. Amino acid sequence: CASSWGTGEAYEQYF.

V usage is TRBV18 and J usage is TRBJ2-7; 10 bases are shared with TRBD2. The germline CDR1 and CDR2 sequences are KGHSH and LQKENI. Trimming took 3 bases from V and 0 from J; bases not matched to a gene: 2. The length of the CDR3 is 15 residues. CDR3 protein: CASSPGLAVSYEQYF. The CDR3 bases are TGTGCCAGCTCACCCGGACTAGCGGTCTCCTACGAGCAGTACTTC.